Described below is a single T cell receptor (beta chain) sequence and its context. What it binds is unknown. The protocol was immunoSEQ multiplex PCR, while the TCRdb copy is restricted to in-frame clones and leaves out a portion. The sample carries 17,000 or so clones, over 65% recorded once. This sample was included in a study of vaccination effects on CD4 cells after COVID-19. Before sequencing took place, the ViraFEST assay used viral peptide pools to expand antigen-specific CD4+ T cells. Having been cultured for around ten days, the cells underwent CD4+ T cell isolation. The person acquired a PCR-confirmed SARS-CoV-2 infection between March and December 2020. Two doses of either BNT162b2 or mRNA-1273 were given to each participant. Each well held 1.5 million to 2.5 million PBMC cultured with about 10 ug/ml peptides and approximately 11 IU/ml IL-2. V lost 8 bases and J 0 bases, leaving 10 bases between the germline ends. Germline V CDR1 and CDR2: MNHEY, SVGAGI. The CDR3 has 13 amino acids.

Study-level findings and limits: Clones that were induced by infection or by vaccine showed marked contraction late after vaccination. The authors studied few convalescent patients and collected no early post-infection timepoints.

The sequence was obtained from a human donor who had a prior SARS-CoV-2 infection. The specimen was CD4+ T cells from PBMCs cultured with SARS-CoV-2 spike peptides, collected after COVID-19 vaccination. This chain joins TRBV6-5 and TRBJ1-1, with D perhaps matching TRBD1 (5 bases). The CDR3 coding sequence is TGTGCCAGCCGGATGGGGGTGAACACTGAAGCTTTCTTT. It translates to CASRMGVNTEAFF.